This T cell receptor (beta chain) was retrieved from a study of T cells in Graves' hyperthyroidism and ophthalmopathy. Researchers amplified the TCR beta CDR3 regions from RNA transcripts. HTBI primers were used for first-round RT-PCR of the TCR CDR3. MiXCR, run by TCRdb on the multiplex PCR reads, gives a single entry per CDR3 protein. The sample records some 600,000 distinct CDR3 sequences, approximately 13% being singletons. The hyperthyroidism patients had all been newly diagnosed, and their disease duration was under 2 months. Their ages ranged from 18 to 65 years. This clonotype showed up many times. This sequence was found in a woman younger than 45 with Graves' hyperthyroidism that later progressed to Graves' ophthalmopathy. Sequenced sample: blood.

This CDR3 reads CASSETRAGDTDTQYF. The CDR3, as DNA: TGTGCCAGCAGTGAGACAAGAGCGGGAGACACAGATACGCAGTATTTT. This chain uses TRBV6-1 with TRBJ2-3; 8 nucleotides agree with TRBD2. Germline V lookup: CDR1 MNHNS, CDR2 SASEGT. V dropped 3 bases and J dropped 2; count of bases not matched to a gene: 7. The CDR3 extends over 16 amino acids.